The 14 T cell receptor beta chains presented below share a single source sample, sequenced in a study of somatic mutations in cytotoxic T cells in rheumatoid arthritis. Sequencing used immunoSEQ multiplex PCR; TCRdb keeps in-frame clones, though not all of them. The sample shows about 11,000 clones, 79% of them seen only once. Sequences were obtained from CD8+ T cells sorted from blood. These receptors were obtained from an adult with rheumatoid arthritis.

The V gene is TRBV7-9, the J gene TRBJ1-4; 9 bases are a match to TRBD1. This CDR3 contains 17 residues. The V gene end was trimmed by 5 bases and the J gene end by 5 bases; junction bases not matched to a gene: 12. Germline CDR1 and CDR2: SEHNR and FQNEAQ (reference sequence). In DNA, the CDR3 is TGTGCCAGCAGCCTGGGGATCCGGGACAGGGTCAATGAAAAACTGTTTTTT. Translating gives CASSLGIRDRVNEKLFF.

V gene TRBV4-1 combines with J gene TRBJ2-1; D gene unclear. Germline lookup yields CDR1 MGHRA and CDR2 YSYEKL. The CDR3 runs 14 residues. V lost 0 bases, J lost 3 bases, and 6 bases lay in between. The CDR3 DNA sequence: TGCGCCAGCAGCCAAGACAAGGTCTACAATGAGCAGTTCTTC. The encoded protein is CASSQDKVYNEQFF.

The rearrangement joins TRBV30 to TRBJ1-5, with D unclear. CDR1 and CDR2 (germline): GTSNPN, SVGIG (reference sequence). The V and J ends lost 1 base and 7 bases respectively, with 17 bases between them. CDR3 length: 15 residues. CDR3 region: CAWSAETVAGQPQHF. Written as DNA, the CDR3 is TGTGCCTGGAGTGCCGAAACAGTTGCTGGACAGCCCCAGCATTTT.

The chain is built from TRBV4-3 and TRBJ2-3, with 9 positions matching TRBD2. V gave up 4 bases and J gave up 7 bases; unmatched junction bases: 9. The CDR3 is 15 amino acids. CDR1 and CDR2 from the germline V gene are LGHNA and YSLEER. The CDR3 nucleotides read TGCGCCAGCAGCCCCGGAAGCGGGAGGAGCCATACGCAGTATTTT. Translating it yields CASSPGSGRSHTQYF.

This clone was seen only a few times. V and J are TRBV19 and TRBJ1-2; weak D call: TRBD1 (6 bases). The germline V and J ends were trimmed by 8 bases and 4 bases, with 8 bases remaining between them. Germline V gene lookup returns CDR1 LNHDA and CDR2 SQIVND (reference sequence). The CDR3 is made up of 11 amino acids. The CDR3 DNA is TGTGCCAGTTCAGGGGCCTATGGCTACACCTTC. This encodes CASSGAYGYTF.

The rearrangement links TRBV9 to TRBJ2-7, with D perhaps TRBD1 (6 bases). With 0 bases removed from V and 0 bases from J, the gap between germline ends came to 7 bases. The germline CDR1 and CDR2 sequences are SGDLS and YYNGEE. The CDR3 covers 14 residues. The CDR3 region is CASSVEDSSYEQYF. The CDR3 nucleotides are TGTGCCAGCAGCGTAGAGGACAGCTCCTACGAGCAGTACTTC.

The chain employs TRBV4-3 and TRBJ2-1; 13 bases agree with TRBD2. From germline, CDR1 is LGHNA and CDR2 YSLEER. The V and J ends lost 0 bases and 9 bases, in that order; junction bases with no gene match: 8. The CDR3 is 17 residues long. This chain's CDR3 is CASSQEHRLAGGGEQFF. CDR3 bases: TGCGCCAGCAGCCAAGAACATCGACTAGCGGGAGGAGGTGAGCAGTTCTTC.

The CDR3 loop reads CASSDEINSPLHF. CDR3 sequence (DNA): TGTGCCAGCAGCGACGAGATTAATTCACCCCTCCACTTT. The chain joins TRBV9 to TRBJ1-6; no firm D call. Looked up from germline, CDR1 is SGDLS and CDR2 is YYNGEE. V was cut by 3 bases and J by 6 bases, with 7 bases left in between. This CDR3 comprises 13 residues.

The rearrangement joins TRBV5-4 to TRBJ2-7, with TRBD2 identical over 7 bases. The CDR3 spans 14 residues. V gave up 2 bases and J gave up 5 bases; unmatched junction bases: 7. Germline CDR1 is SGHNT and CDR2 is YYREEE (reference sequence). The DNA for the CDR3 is TGTGCCAGCAGCTTTGGGGGGGGAGGGAACGAGCAGTACTTC. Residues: CASSFGGGGNEQYF.

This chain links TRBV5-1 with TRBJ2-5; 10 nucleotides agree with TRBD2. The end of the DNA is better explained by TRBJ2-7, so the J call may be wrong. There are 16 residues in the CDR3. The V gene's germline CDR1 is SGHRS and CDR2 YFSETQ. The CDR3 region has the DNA TGCGCCAGCAGCTTGTGGCCTAGCGGGAGTTTCTTCGAGCAGTACTTC. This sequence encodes CASSLWPSGSFFEQYF.

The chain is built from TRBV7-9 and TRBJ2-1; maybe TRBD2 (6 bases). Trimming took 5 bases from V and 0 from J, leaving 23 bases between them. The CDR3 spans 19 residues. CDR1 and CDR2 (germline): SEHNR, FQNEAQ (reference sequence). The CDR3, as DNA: TGTGCCAGCAGCCCGACTTTCCGGGGACTGGATTCCTCCTACAATGAGCAGTTCTTC. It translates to CASSPTFRGLDSSYNEQFF.

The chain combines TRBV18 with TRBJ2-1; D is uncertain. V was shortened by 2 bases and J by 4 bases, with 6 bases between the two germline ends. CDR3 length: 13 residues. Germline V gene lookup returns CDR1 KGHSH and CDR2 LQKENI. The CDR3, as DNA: TGTGCCAGCTCACCAACCCATTACAATGAGCAGTTCTTC. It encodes CASSPTHYNEQFF.

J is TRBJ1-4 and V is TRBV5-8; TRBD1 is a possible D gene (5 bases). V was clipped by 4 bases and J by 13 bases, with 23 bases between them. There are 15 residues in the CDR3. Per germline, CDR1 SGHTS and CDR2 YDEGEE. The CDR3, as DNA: TGTGCCAGCAGCCCTGGTGGGGGTTTTGGGATCCGACTGTTTTTT. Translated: CASSPGGGFGIRLFF.

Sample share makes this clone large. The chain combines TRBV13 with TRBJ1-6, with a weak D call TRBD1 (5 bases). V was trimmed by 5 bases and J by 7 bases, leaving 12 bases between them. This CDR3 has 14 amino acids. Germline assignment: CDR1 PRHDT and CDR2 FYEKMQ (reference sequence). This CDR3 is CASSLGTSNSPLHF. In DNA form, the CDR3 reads TGTGCCAGCAGCCTCGGGACGTCCAATTCACCCCTCCACTTT.